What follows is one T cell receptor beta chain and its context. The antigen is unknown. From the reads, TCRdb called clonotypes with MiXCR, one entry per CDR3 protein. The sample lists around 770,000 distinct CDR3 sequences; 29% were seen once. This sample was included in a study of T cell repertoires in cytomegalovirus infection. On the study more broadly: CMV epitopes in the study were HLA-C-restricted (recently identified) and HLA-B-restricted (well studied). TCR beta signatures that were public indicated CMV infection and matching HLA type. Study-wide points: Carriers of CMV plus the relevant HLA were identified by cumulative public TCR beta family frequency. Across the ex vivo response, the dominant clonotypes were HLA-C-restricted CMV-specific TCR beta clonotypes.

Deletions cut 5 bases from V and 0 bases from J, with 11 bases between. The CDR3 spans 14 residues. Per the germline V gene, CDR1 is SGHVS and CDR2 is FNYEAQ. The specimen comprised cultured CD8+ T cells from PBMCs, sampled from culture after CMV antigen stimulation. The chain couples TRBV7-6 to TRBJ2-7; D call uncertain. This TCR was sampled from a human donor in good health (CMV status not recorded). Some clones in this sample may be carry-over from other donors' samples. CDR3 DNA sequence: TGTGCCAGCAGCCCTCGACACCTCTCCTACGAGCAGTACTTC. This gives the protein CASSPRHLSYEQYF.